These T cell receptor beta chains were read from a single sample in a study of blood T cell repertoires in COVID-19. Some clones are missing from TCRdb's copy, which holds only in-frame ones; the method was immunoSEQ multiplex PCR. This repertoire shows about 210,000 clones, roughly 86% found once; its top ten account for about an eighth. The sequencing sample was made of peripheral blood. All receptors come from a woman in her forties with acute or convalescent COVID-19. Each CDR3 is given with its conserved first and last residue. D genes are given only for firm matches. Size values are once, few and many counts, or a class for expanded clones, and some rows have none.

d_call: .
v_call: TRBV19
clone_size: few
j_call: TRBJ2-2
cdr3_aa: CASRDRRQTGELFF
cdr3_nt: TGTGCCAGTAGAGATCGGAGGCAAACCGGGGAGCTGTTTTTT

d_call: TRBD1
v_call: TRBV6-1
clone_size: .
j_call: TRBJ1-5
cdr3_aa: CASSAKQGAGVQPQHF
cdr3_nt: TGTGCCAGCAGTGCAAAGCAGGGGGCAGGGGTTCAGCCCCAGCATTTT

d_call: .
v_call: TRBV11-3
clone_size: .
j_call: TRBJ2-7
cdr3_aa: CADTNFSYEQYF
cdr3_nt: TGTGCCGATACAAATTTCTCCTACGAGCAGTACTTC

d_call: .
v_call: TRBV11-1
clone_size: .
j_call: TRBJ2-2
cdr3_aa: CASSFWGENTGELFF
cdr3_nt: TGTGCCAGCAGCTTTTGGGGCGAAAACACCGGGGAGCTGTTTTTT

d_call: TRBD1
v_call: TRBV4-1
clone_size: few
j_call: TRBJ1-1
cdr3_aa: CASSQAGGTFRAFF
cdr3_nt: TGCGCCAGCAGCCAGGCAGGGGGAACTTTCAGAGCTTTCTTT

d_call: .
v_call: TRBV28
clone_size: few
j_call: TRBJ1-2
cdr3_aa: CASSFSRAGGYTF
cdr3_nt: TGTGCCAGCAGTTTCTCCAGGGCGGGAGGCTACACCTTC

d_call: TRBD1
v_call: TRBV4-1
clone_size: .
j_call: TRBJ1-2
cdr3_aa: CASSPLDRVYYGYTF
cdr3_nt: TGCGCCAGCAGCCCCCTGGACAGGGTCTACTATGGCTACACCTTC

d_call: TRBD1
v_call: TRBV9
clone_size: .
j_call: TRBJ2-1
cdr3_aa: CASSDKGQSYNEQFF
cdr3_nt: TGTGCCAGCAGCGACAAGGGACAGTCTTACAATGAGCAGTTCTTC

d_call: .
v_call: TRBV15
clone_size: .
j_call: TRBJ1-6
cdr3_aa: CATRPGRGRNSPLHF
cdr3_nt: TGTGCCACCCGCCCGGGGAGGGGCAGGAATTCACCCCTCCACTTT

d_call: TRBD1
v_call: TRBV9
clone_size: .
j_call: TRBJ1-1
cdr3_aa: CASSARQGINTEAFF
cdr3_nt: TGTGCCAGCAGCGCCAGACAGGGGATTAACACTGAAGCTTTCTTT

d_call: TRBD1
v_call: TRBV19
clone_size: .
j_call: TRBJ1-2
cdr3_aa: CASSSPDRGYGYTF
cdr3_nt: TGTGCCAGTAGTAGTCCCGACAGGGGCTATGGCTACACCTTC

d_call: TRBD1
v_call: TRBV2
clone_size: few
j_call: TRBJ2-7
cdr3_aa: CASSEGLGQGAYEQYF
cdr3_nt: TGTGCCAGCAGTGAAGGTTTGGGACAGGGGGCTTACGAGCAGTACTTC

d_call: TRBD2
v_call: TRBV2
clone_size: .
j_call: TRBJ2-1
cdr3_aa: CASPRTSGRSLDNEQFF
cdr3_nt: TGTGCCAGCCCGAGGACTAGCGGGAGGTCCTTAGACAATGAGCAGTTCTTC

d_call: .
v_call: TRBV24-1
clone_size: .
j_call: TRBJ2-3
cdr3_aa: CATSDLLDSTTDTQYF
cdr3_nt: TGTGCCACCAGTGATTTGCTGGACTCTACCACAGATACGCAGTATTTT

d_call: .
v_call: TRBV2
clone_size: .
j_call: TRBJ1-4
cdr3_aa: CASRGFQGIEKLFF
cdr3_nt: TGTGCCAGCAGGGGCTTCCAGGGGATTGAAAAACTGTTTTTT

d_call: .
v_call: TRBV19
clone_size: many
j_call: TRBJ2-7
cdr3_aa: CASSIEERDSYEQYF
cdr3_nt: TGTGCCAGTAGTATAGAGGAACGGGACTCCTACGAGCAGTACTTC

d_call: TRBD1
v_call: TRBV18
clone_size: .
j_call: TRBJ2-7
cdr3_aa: CASSPFDRVYEQYF
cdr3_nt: TGTGCCAGCTCACCTTTCGACAGGGTGTACGAGCAGTACTTC

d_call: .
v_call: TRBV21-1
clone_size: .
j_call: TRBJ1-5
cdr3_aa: CASSKVNGSVAPKQPQHF
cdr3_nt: TGTGCCAGCAGCAAAGTTAATGGGTCAGTAGCCCCTAAGCAGCCCCAGCATTTT

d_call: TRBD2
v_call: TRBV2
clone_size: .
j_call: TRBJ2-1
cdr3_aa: CASSLAGVTEQFF
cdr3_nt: TGTGCCAGCAGCCTAGCGGGAGTGACTGAGCAGTTCTTC

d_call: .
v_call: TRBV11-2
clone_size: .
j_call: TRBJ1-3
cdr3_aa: CASSPTGTGNTIYF
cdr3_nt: TGTGCCAGCAGCCCTACAGGGACTGGAAACACCATATATTTT

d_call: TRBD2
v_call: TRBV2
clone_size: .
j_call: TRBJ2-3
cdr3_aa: CASSLSGGGTDTQYF
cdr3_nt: TGTGCCAGCAGCCTTAGCGGGGGGGGCACAGATACGCAGTATTTT

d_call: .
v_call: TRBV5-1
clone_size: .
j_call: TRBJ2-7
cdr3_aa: CASSSQGGIGEQYF
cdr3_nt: TGCGCCAGCAGTAGTCAGGGCGGAATTGGCGAGCAGTACTTC

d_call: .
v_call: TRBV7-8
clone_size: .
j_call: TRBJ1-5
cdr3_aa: CASSLETWNQPQHF
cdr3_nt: TGTGCCAGCAGCTTAGAAACTTGGAATCAGCCCCAGCATTTT

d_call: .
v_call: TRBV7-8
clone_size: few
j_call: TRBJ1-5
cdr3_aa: CASSLATVDSNQPQHF
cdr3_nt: TGTGCCAGCAGCTTAGCGACAGTCGATAGCAATCAGCCCCAGCATTTT

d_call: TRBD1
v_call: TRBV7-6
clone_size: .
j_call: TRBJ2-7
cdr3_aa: CASSRQDRAGDEQYF
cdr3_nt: TGTGCCAGCAGCCGACAGGACAGGGCAGGTGACGAGCAGTACTTC

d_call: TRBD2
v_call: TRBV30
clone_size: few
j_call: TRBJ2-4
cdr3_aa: CAWSPGIAGGLAKNIQYF
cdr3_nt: TGTGCCTGGAGCCCCGGGATAGCGGGGGGGCTAGCCAAAAACATTCAGTACTTC

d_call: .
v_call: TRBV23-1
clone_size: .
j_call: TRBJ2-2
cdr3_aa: CASSQFARTSVFSGELFF
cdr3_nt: TGCGCCAGCAGTCAATTTGCGCGGACATCCGTATTTTCCGGGGAGCTGTTTTTT

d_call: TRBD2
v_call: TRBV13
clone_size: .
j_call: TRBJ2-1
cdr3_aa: CASYVAGRPNEQFF
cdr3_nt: TGTGCCAGTTACGTAGCGGGCCGACCCAATGAGCAGTTCTTC

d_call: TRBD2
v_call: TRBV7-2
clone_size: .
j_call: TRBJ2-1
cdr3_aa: CASSSPYSGKSSYNEQFF
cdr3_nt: TGTGCCAGCAGCTCCCCCTATAGCGGGAAAAGCTCCTACAATGAGCAGTTCTTC

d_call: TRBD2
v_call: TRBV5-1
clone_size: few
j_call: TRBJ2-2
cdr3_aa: CASSLSGEWGTGELFF
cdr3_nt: TGCGCCAGCAGCCTTAGCGGGGAATGGGGGACCGGGGAGCTGTTTTTT

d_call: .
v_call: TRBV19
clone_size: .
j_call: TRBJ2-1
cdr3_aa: CASSLARGSYNEQFF
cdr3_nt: TGTGCCAGTAGCCTGGCCCGTGGTTCCTACAATGAGCAGTTCTTC

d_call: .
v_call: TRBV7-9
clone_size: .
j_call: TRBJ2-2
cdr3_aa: CASSPTATGELFF
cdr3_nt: TGTGCCAGCAGTCCCACAGCCACCGGGGAGCTGTTTTTT

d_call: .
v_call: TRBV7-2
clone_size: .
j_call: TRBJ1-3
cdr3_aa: CASSLAGALGNTIYF
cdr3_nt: TGTGCCAGCAGCTTAGCTGGGGCGCTAGGAAACACCATATATTTT

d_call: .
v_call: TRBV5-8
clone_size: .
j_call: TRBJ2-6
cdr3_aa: CASSLSIGSGANVLTF
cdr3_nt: TGTGCCAGCAGCCTGAGTATCGGCTCTGGGGCCAACGTCCTGACTTTC

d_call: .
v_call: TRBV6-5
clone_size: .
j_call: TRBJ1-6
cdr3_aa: CASNDRIASPLHF
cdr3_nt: TGTGCCAGCAACGACAGGATCGCTTCACCCCTCCACTTT

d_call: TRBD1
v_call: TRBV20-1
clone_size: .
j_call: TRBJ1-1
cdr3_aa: CSASRRQGRPEAFF
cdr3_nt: TGCAGTGCTAGTCGGAGACAGGGGCGCCCTGAAGCTTTCTTT

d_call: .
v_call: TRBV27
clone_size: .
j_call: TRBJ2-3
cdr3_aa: CASSFLSAGTDTQYF
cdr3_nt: TGTGCCAGCAGTTTTCTCAGCGCGGGCACAGATACGCAGTATTTT

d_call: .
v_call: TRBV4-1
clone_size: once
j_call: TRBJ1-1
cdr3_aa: CASSQDIRADSKAFF
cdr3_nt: TGCGCCAGCAGCCAAGACATCCGGGCTGACAGTAAGGCTTTCTTT

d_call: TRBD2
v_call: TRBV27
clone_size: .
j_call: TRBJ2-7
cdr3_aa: CASRKTGLAGGTYEQYF
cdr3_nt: TGTGCCAGCAGGAAAACAGGACTAGCGGGAGGGACCTACGAGCAGTACTTC

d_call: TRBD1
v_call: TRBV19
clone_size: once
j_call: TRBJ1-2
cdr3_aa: CASSIATDRGYGYTF
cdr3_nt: TGTGCCAGTAGTATAGCCACGGACAGGGGCTATGGCTACACCTTC

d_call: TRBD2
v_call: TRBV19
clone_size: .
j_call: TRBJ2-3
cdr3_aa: CASSSGGDTQYF
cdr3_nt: TGTGCCAGTAGTAGCGGGGGAGATACGCAGTATTTT

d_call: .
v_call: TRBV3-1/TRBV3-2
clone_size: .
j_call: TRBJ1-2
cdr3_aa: CASKSDGGAIGHGYTF
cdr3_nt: TGTGCCAGCAAATCTGACGGGGGGGCGATCGGACATGGCTACACCTTC

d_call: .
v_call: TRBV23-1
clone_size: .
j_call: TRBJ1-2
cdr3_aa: CASSQFVARGYGYTF
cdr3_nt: TGCGCCAGCAGTCAATTCGTGGCCAGAGGCTATGGCTACACCTTC

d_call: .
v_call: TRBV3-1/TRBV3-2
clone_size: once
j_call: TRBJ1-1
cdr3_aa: CASSQGSREAFF
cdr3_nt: TGTGCCAGCAGCCAAGGGTCCAGGGAAGCTTTCTTT

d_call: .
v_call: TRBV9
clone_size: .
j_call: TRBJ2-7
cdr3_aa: CASSVAETQGYEQYF
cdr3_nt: TGTGCCAGCAGCGTAGCGGAAACCCAGGGTTACGAGCAGTACTTC

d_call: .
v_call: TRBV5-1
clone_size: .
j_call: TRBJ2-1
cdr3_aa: CASSLGQILPSGQFF
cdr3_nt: TGCGCCAGCAGCTTGGGTCAGATACTCCCCTCGGGGCAGTTCTTC

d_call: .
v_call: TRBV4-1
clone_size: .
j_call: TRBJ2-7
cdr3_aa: CASSQGTPSSYEQYF
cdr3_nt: TGCGCCAGCAGCCAAGGGACTCCTAGCTCCTACGAGCAGTACTTC

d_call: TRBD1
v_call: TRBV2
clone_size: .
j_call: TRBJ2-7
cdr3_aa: CASIRQGVFSYGQYF
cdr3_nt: TGTGCCAGCATTAGACAGGGGGTATTTTCCTACGGGCAGTACTTC

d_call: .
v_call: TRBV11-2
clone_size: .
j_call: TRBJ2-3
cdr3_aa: CASSPADTQYF
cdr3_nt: TGTGCCAGCAGCCCCGCAGATACGCAGTATTTT

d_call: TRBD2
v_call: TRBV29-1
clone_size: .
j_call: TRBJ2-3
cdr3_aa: CSVEVFAGVTDTQYF
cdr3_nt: TGCAGCGTTGAAGTTTTCGCGGGAGTCACAGATACGCAGTATTTT

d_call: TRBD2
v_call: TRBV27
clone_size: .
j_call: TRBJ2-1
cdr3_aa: CASSLSPSGRTHNEQFF
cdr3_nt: TGTGCCAGCAGTTTATCCCCTAGCGGGAGGACCCACAATGAGCAGTTCTTC

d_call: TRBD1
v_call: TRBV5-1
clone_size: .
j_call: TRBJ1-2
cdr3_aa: CASRKEQGLHYGYTF
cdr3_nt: TGCGCCAGCAGAAAAGAACAGGGGCTCCACTATGGCTACACCTTC

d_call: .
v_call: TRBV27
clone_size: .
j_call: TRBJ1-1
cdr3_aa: CASSSSSQGPGYTEAFF
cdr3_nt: TGTGCCAGCAGTTCGTCCTCCCAGGGGCCCGGTTACACTGAAGCTTTCTTT

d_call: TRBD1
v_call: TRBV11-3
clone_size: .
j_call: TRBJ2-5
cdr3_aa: CASSRQGNGQETQYF
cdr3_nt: TGTGCCAGCAGCCGACAGGGGAACGGCCAAGAGACCCAGTACTTC

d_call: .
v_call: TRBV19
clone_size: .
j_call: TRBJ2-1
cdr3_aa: CASSYQTYNEQFF
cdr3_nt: TGTGCCAGTAGCTATCAGACTTACAATGAGCAGTTCTTC